This TCR beta chain was sequenced in a study of technical replicates of blood from a few donors. Assay used: immunoSEQ multiplex PCR; TCRdb lists only in-frame clones, some missing. Of under 35,000 clones detected, around 94% appear once; the ten largest clones hold approximately 4.3%. There are 17 residues in the CDR3. Germline values: CDR1 LGHNA, CDR2 YSLEER. Between the trimmed V and J ends, which lost 0 bases and 1 base, there was a span of 16 bases. This clone was counted once. This receptor was obtained from a human donor in good health. Some clones in this sample may be carry-over from other donors' samples. The V and J genes are TRBV4-3 and TRBJ2-7, with a tentative D call TRBD2 (6 bases). Sequenced input: PBMCs. CDR3 region: CASSQDIRGSNSYEQYF. CDR3 DNA sequence: TGCGCCAGCAGCCAAGATATCCGGGGGTCCAATTCCTACGAGCAGTACTTC.